This record concerns one T cell receptor beta chain sequence. The entry originates in a study of shared clonotypes between healthy human individuals. The CDR3 contains 15 residues. Trimming pared 1 base from V and 1 base from J, leaving 12 bases between. The V gene's germline CDR1 is SGHRS and CDR2 YFSETQ. Healthy HIV-negative adults without recent acute infections or vaccinations served as donors. Everyone who donated was a Caucasian adult who lived in Nashville, Tennessee. Genomic DNA came from around 100 million PBMCs in unsorted samples. In replicate PCRs of unsorted PBMC, about 320 ng DNA, roughly 31,000 T cell genomes, was used. Clones were read by immunoSEQ multiplex PCR, and TCRdb kept only the in-frame ones, dropping some. The data contain 450,000 to 500,000 clones, roughly 80% of them singletons.

This TCR was recovered from a woman aged 40 to 50 in good health. Some clones in this sample may be carry-over from other donors' samples. The V and J genes are TRBV5-1 and TRBJ2-7; D remains unclear. Sequenced input: PBMCs. CDR3 bases: TGCGCCAGCAGCTTGTCAGTGGCAGAATCCTACGAGCAGTACTTC. This encodes CASSLSVAESYEQYF.